Shown below are 28 T cell receptor beta chains from a single sample sequenced in a study of lung T cells in sarcoidosis with Löfgren's syndrome. TCRdb re-analysed the reads in MiXCR, keeping a single row per CDR3 protein. The table lists about 21,000 distinct CDR3 sequences, 20% to 25% of them singletons. Sequenced input: CD4+ T cells from PBMCs. The receptors derive from a human donor with sarcoidosis (Löfgren's syndrome or another form), or a control subject (not recorded which).

This clonotype qualifies as medium-sized. This sequence joins TRBV6-1 and TRBJ1-2; TRBD1 agrees at 10 bases. CDR1 and CDR2 (germline): MNHNS, SASEGT. The V segment lost 5 bases and the J segment 6 bases; nucleotides outside the gene matches: 3. The CDR3 runs 13 residues. CDR3: CASSSGQGHGYTF. For the CDR3, the DNA is TGTGCCAGCAGTTCGGGACAGGGGCATGGCTACACCTTC.

Turning to this clonotype: Possible read error: a much larger clone is one base away. The chain couples TRBV18 to TRBJ2-1; TRBD2 aligns across 14 bases. Germline values: CDR1 KGHSH, CDR2 LQKENI. The length of the CDR3 is 15 residues. DNA of the CDR3: TGTGCCAGCTCACGGGGACTAGCGGGAGTTAATGAGCATTTCTTC. It encodes CASSRGLAGVNEHFF. Drawing the rest from reference TRBV18 and TRBJ2-1, the complete variable domain is NAGVMQNPRHLVRRRGQEARLRCSPMKGHSHVYWYRQLPEEGLKFMVYLQKENIIDESGMPKERFSAEFPKEGPSILRIQQVVRGDSAAYFCASSRGLAGVNEHFFGPGTRLTVL.

This clonotype was found once. A clone one base away is much larger, so this may be a read error. The chain links TRBV2 to TRBJ2-7; TRBD2 matches at 12 bases. CDR1 is SNHLY and CDR2 is FYNNEI in the germline V gene. The CDR3 is made up of 15 amino acids. The CDR3 DNA reads TGTGCCAGCATCCGACTAGCGGGAGCTGCCCACGAGCAGCACTTC. It codes for CASIRLAGAAHEQHF.

This clonotype was recorded a few times. One junction end disagrees with the germline gene, perhaps due to a read error. The chain is built from TRBV20-1 and TRBJ1-5; 7 bases match TRBD1. The CDR3 sequence is 15 residues long. Looked up from germline, CDR1 is DFQATT and CDR2 is SNEGSKA (reference sequence). The CDR3 DNA reads TGCAGTGCTAGAAACGACAGGGTTGGAAGTCAGCCCCGGCATTTT. Translated: CSARNDRVGSQPRHF.

The sample holds many counts of this clonotype. The rearrangement uses TRBV25-1 and TRBJ2-7; D is perhaps TRBD2 (5 bases). Trimming shortened V by 3 bases and J by 4 bases, and 10 bases separated the two germline ends. This CDR3 region has 13 residues. The germline gives CDR1 MGHDK, CDR2 SYGVNS. The CDR3 region has the DNA TGTGCCAGCAGTGAGCCGGGGTTATACGAGCAGTACTTC. Protein: CASSEPGLYEQYF.

This clonotype qualifies as medium-sized. The chain links TRBV28 to TRBJ2-7; 7 bases map to TRBD1. Germline lookup yields CDR1 MDHEN and CDR2 SYDVKM. CDR3 size: 15 residues. Trimming at V came to 2 bases and at J to 0 bases, leaving 4 bases not matched to a gene. The CDR3 region has the DNA TGTGCCAGCAGTTTACCAGACAGGGCCTCCTACGAGCAGTACTTC. This encodes CASSLPDRASYEQYF.

Many counts were recorded for this clonotype. V is TRBV24-1 and J is TRBJ1-5; D is unclear. The CDR3 totals 14 residues. Deletions cut 4 bases from V and 7 bases from J, with 13 bases between. Germline lookup yields CDR1 KGHDR and CDR2 SFDVKD. CDR3 sequence: CATSDPGVGQPQHF. The CDR3 DNA sequence: TGTGCCACCAGTGACCCCGGGGTCGGCCAGCCCCAGCATTTT.

This clonotype has ten or more counts. The CDR3 region has the DNA TGTGCCAGCAGCTTTAGTGGCTATTCGGATAACAATGAGCAGTTCTTC. Its protein product is CASSFSGYSDNNEQFF. The rearrangement joins TRBV5-4 to TRBJ2-1; no firm D call. The CDR3 sequence is 16 residues long. CDR1 SGHNT and CDR2 YYREEE come from the germline V gene (reference sequence). Trimming removed 2 bases from V and 5 bases from J, with 17 bases in between.

This clonotype has at least ten counts. The V call is TRBV4-3, the J call TRBJ2-7, with D perhaps being TRBD1 or TRBD2 (5 bases each). The V gene's germline CDR1 is LGHNA and CDR2 YSLEER. CDR3 size: 14 residues. V was shortened by 5 bases and J by 1 base, with 12 bases between the two germline ends. The CDR3 sequence: CASSKGTVSYEQYF. The DNA for the CDR3 is TGCGCCAGCAGCAAAGGGACCGTTTCCTACGAGCAGTACTTC.

Comment on this clonotype: A much larger clone lies a single base off, so this may be a read error. This chain connects TRBV28 to TRBJ1-4; tentatively, D is TRBD1 (5 bases). This CDR3 is built from 13 residues. CDR1 MDHEN and CDR2 SYDVKM come from the germline V gene. The chain's CDR3 is CASSLEVGRKLLF. The CDR3 nucleotides read TGTGCCAGCAGTTTGGAGGTGGGGCGGAAACTGCTTTTT.

This clonotype appeared many times. The chain is built from TRBV29-1 and TRBJ2-7; D call uncertain. Trimming pared 6 bases from V and 0 bases from J, leaving 6 bases between. The germline V gene encodes CDR1 SQVTM and CDR2 ANQGSEA. CDR3 length equals 11 residues. The CDR3 spells CSVRDSYEQYF. The CDR3 DNA sequence: TGCAGCGTCCGTGACTCCTACGAGCAGTACTTC.

By share, this clonotype ranks as medium-sized (0.01 to 0.1%). The chain couples TRBV28 to TRBJ2-1; weak D call: TRBD2 (6 bases). The CDR3 length is 16 residues. The V end lost 4 bases, the J end lost 4 bases, and 17 bases lay between the germline ends. Looked up from germline, CDR1 is MDHEN and CDR2 is SYDVKM. The CDR3 loop is CASSSPGREVYNEQFF. DNA for the CDR3: TGTGCCAGCAGTTCGCCCGGGAGAGAAGTATACAATGAGCAGTTCTTC.

This clonotype has just a few counts. One base away lies a much larger clone, so this may be a sequencing read error. The rearrangement uses TRBV5-6 and TRBJ1-2; TRBD1 matches at 8 bases. CDR3 size: 12 residues. The germline V gene has CDR1 SGHDT and CDR2 YYEEEE. The CDR3 nucleotides are TGTGCCAGCACGCAGGGGGCACATGGCCACACCTTC. This translates into CASTQGAHGHTF.

This clonotype is labeled as medium-sized (0.01 to 0.1%). V gene TRBV6-2 or TRBV6-3 combines with J gene TRBJ1-5; no clear D gene. Germline CDR1 MNHEY, CDR2 SVGEGT. Trimming cost V 5 bases and J 0 bases, with 17 bases left between them. CDR3 length equals 17 residues. The CDR3 DNA follows: TGTGCCAGCAGTCGCCCCGCAGCGACGTATAGCAATCAGCCCCAGCATTTT. Residues: CASSRPAATYSNQPQHF.

This clonotype was detected many times. V gene TRBV7-8 combines with J gene TRBJ1-6; D is unclear. The ends were cut back, 5 bases at V and 0 bases at J, with 8 bases in the middle. The CDR3 has 15 residues. Germline loops: CDR1 SGHVS, CDR2 FQNEAQ. CDR3 nucleotide sequence: TGTGCCAGCAGCATCCAGAGCTCCTATAATTCACCCCTCCACTTT. Encoded protein: CASSIQSSYNSPLHF.

This clonotype appeared a few times. This sequence joins TRBV29-1 and TRBJ2-5; D perhaps matches TRBD1 (5 bases). Germline CDR1 SQVTM, CDR2 ANQGSEA. Trimming left V 4 bases short and J 1 base short, with 7 bases between. CDR3 length: 12 amino acids. The CDR3 coding sequence is TGCAGCGTTGCCGACAGCCAAGAGACCCAGTACTTC. Amino acids: CSVADSQETQYF.

On this clonotype: Relative to the germline gene, one junction end is altered; a read error may explain this. The chain uses TRBV15 and TRBJ1-2; D may be TRBD1 (6 bases). The CDR3 has 14 residues. Per germline, CDR1 LNHNV and CDR2 YYDKDF (reference sequence). The CDR3 reads CTTSGTGTNYGYTF. In DNA form, the CDR3 reads TGTACCACCAGCGGTACCGGGACAAACTATGGCTACACCTTC.

The chain joins TRBV11-2 to TRBJ1-3, with 8 bases lining up with TRBD1. V trimming: 5 bases; J trimming: 0 bases; junction bases outside the gene matches: 9. This CDR3 has 17 amino acids. In germline, CDR1 is SGHAT, CDR2 FQNNGV. The chain's CDR3 is CASSLVRDRGSGNTIYF. Written as DNA, the CDR3 is TGTGCCAGCAGCCTGGTACGTGACAGGGGCTCTGGAAACACCATATATTTT.

By its share, this clonotype is medium-sized. The chain has TRBV25-1 and TRBJ2-2; D not resolved. Trimming shortened V by 1 base and J by 6 bases, and 6 bases separated the two germline ends. CDR3 size: 13 residues. Germline V CDR1 and CDR2: MGHDK, SYGVNS. The CDR3 reads CASSESFSGELFF. The CDR3 bases are TGTGCCAGCAGTGAATCTTTCTCCGGGGAGCTGTTTTTT.

With regard to this clonotype: As the CDR3 is not closed by the conserved phenylalanine or tryptophan, this likely results from a read error. The chain couples TRBV6-2 or TRBV6-3 to TRBJ2-1, with a weak D call TRBD2 (5 bases). The CDR3 is 16 residues long. Germline V gives CDR1 MNHEY, CDR2 SVGEGT. The DNA of the CDR3 is TGTGCCAGCAGTTACTCGATACCGGGGAACTACAATAAGCAGTTCCTC. Translating gives CASSYSIPGNYNKQFL.

The chain combines TRBV28 with TRBJ2-7, with 8 positions matching TRBD1. Trimming took 4 bases from V and 2 from J; bases not matched to a gene: 7. Germline CDR1 and CDR2: MDHEN and SYDVKM. The CDR3 length is 15 residues. The DNA of the CDR3 is TGTGCCAGCAGTTCCATTCAGGGGGCCCCCTACGAGCAGTACTTC. Translated: CASSSIQGAPYEQYF. Looking up the rest from reference TRBV28 and TRBJ2-7 gives the full variable domain: DVKVTQSSRYLVKRTGEKVFLECVQDMDHENMFWYRQDPGLGLRLIYFSYDVKMKEKGDIPEGYSVSREKKERFSLILESASTNQTSMYLCASSSIQGAPYEQYFGPGTRLTVT.

This clonotype was detected only a few times. The rearrangement joins TRBV11-3 to TRBJ2-2; TRBD1 might be the D (7 bases). Trimming pared 3 bases from V and 2 bases from J, leaving 13 bases between. The length of the CDR3 is 16 residues. CDR1 and CDR2 from the germline V gene are SGHNT and YENEEA. CDR3 DNA sequence: TGTGCCAGCAGCTTGCGGGACAGAACTAACACCGGGGAGCTGTTTTTT. It specifies CASSLRDRTNTGELFF.

The chain links TRBV20-1 to TRBJ1-1, with D perhaps matching TRBD1 (6 bases). In germline, CDR1 is DFQATT, CDR2 SNEGSKA (reference sequence). The CDR3 is 18 amino acids. V was cut by 0 bases and J by 7 bases, with 27 bases left in between. CDR3 DNA: TGCAGTGCTAGAGAGACTGGCCCCTGGACAGAGGAAACAGATGAAGCTTTCTTT. Translated, it gives CSARETGPWTEETDEAFF.

This clonotype was recorded at least ten times. J is TRBJ2-1 and V is TRBV3-1; no clear D gene. Germline V lookup: CDR1 LGHDT, CDR2 YNNKEL (reference sequence). The CDR3 extends over 15 amino acids. The V gene lost 0 bases and the J gene lost 4 bases, with 10 bases spanning the gap. The CDR3: CASSQDRSTYNEQFF. Written as DNA, the CDR3 is TGTGCCAGCAGCCAAGATAGGTCTACTTACAATGAGCAGTTCTTC.

This clonotype was seen many times. The chain uses TRBV4-3 and TRBJ1-2, with 7 nucleotides matching TRBD1. The V segment lost 1 base and the J segment 3 bases; nucleotides outside the gene matches: 5. The germline CDR1 and CDR2 sequences are LGHNA and YSLEER. The CDR3 has 15 residues. CDR3 loop: CASSQVTGVDYGYTF. The DNA for the CDR3 is TGCGCCAGCAGCCAAGTCACAGGGGTGGACTATGGCTACACCTTC.

This clonotype came up many times. This sequence joins TRBV5-4 and TRBJ2-3, with 7 bases aligning to TRBD2. The V and J ends lost 1 base and 0 bases, in that order; junction bases with no gene match: 5. The CDR3 contains 16 residues. Per germline, CDR1 SGHNT and CDR2 YYREEE (reference sequence). The CDR3 loop is CASSLPGGPSTDTQYF. The CDR3 DNA follows: TGTGCCAGCAGCTTGCCGGGGGGACCTAGCACAGATACGCAGTATTTT.

In this sample, this clonotype is medium-sized. J is TRBJ1-5 and V is TRBV6-1, with 8 nucleotides matching TRBD1. V was clipped by 5 bases and J by 6 bases; unmatched bases: 9. The CDR3 is 15 amino acids. Germline CDR1 reads MNHNS; CDR2 reads SASEGT. CDR3 DNA sequence: TGTGCCAGCAGTAACCGACAGGGGACGGCTCAGCCCCAGCATTTT. This gives the protein CASSNRQGTAQPQHF.

This clonotype was observed at least ten times. The chain employs TRBV24-1 and TRBJ2-4, with TRBD1 identical over 11 bases. Unmatched junction bases numbered 11, after V lost 2 bases and J lost 3 bases. Germline loops: CDR1 KGHDR, CDR2 SFDVKD. This CDR3 region has 19 residues. The CDR3 region has the DNA TGTGCCACCAGTGATTATTCCCCGGGACAGGGGGGAGACAAAAACATTCAGTACTTC. Residues: CATSDYSPGQGGDKNIQYF.